One T cell receptor (beta chain) is described in this entry. Its antigen remains unidentified. The primer mix had 60 Vbeta and 13 Jbeta primers. Some clones are missing from TCRdb's copy, which holds only in-frame ones; the method was immunoSEQ multiplex PCR. Of about 140,000 clones in the sample, roughly 74% were seen once. The sample comes from a study of cytomegalovirus exposure and HLA in healthy donors. About the study: Earlier results showed roughly 110 million unique TCR beta sequences derived from some 180 million T cells. Study outcomes and limitations: According to the study, around 150 TCR beta chains were cytomegalovirus-associated. Per a prior analysis, the majority of TCR beta V segments were productive roughly 90% or roughly 30% of the time.

Healthy bone marrow donors made up the donors. Trimming removed 6 bases from V and 6 bases from J; junction bases left unmatched: 6. This CDR3 is built from 14 residues. CDR1 is SNHLY, CDR2 FYNNEI, per germline. The sequenced material came from PBMCs. The J gene is TRBJ2-7, the V gene TRBV2; 12 bases are shared with TRBD2. This receptor was identified in a man between 35 and 55 years old in good health and CMV-seronegative. The CDR3 DNA sequence: TGTGCCAGCAGGGAGACTAGCGGGGGCCGCGAGCAGTACTTC. Its translation: CASRETSGGREQYF.